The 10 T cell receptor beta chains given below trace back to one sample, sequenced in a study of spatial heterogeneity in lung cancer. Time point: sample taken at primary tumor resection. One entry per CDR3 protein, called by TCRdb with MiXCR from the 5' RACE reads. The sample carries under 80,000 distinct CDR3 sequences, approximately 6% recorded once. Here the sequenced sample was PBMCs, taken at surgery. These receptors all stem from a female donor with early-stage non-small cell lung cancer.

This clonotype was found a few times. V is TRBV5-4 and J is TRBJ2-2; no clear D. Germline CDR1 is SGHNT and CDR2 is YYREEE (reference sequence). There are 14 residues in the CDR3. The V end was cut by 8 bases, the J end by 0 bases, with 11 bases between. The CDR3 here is CASAEASNTGELFF. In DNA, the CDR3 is TGTGCCAGTGCCGAGGCCTCGAACACCGGGGAGCTGTTTTTT.

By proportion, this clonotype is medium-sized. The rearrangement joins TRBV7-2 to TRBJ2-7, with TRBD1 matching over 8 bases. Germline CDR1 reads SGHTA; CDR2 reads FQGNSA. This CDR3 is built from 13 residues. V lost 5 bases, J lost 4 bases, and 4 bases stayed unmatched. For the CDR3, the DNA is TGTGCCAGCAGCCCAGGGGGCGGGTACGAGCAGTACTTC. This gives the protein CASSPGGGYEQYF.

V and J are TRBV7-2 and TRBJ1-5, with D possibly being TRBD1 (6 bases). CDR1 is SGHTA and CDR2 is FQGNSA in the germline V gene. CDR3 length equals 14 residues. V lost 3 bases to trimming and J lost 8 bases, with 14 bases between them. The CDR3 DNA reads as TGTGCCAGCAGCTTCGACAGTAGGGGGGAGCCCCAGCATTTT. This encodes CASSFDSRGEPQHF.

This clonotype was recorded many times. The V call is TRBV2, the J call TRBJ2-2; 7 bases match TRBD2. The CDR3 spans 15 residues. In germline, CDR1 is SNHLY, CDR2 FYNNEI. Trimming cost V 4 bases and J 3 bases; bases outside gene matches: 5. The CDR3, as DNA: TGTGCCAGCAGTGGATCTAGCGGACACACCGGGGAGCTGTTTTTT. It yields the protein CASSGSSGHTGELFF. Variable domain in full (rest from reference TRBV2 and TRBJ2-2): EPEVTQTPSHQVTQMGQEVILRCVPISNHLYFYWYRQILGQKVEFLVSFYNNEISEKSEIFDDQFSVERPDGSNFTLKIRSTKLEDSAMYFCASSGSSGHTGELFFGEGSRLTVL.

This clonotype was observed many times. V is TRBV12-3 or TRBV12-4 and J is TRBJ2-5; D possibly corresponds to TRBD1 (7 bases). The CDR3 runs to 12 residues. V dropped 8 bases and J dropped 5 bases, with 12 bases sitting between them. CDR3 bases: TGTGCCAGCGGAGGGGGCCGGGAGACCCAGTACTTC. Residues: CASGGGRETQYF.

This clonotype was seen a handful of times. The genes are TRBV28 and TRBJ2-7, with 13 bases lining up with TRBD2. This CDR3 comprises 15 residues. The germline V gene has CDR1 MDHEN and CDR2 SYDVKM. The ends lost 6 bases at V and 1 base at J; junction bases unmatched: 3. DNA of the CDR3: TGTGCCAGCAGACCGGGACTAGCGGGATCCTACGAGCAGTACTTC. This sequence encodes CASRPGLAGSYEQYF.

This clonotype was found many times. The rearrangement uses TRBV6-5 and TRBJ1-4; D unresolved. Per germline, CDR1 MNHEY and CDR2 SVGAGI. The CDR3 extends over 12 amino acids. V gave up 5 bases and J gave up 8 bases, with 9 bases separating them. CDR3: CASSPSREKLFF. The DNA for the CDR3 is TGTGCCAGCAGTCCCTCGAGGGAAAAACTGTTTTTT.

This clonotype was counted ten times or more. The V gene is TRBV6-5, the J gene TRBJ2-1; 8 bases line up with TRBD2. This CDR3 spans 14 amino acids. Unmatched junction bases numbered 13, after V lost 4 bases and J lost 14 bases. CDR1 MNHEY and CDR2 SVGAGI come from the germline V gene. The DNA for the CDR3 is TGTGCCAGCAGTTCCCACACTAGCGGTGGGGGGGAGTTCTTC. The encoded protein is CASSSHTSGGGEFF.

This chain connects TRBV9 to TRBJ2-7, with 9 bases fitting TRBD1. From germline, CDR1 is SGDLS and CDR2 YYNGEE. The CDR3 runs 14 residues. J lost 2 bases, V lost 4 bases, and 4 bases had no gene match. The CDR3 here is CASSLRQGAYEQYF. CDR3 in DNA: TGTGCCAGCAGCTTACGACAGGGGGCCTACGAGCAGTACTTC. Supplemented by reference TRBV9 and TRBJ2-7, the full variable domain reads DSGVTQTPKHLITATGQRVTLRCSPRSGDLSVYWYQQSLDQGLQFLIQYYNGEERAKGNILERFSAQQFPDLHSELNLSSLELGDSALYFCASSLRQGAYEQYFGPGTRLTVT.

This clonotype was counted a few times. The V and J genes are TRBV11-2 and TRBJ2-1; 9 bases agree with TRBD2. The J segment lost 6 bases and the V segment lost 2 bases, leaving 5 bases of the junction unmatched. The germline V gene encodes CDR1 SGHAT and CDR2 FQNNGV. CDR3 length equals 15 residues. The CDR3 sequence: CASSLQTSGFNEQFF. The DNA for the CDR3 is TGTGCCAGCAGCTTACAAACTAGCGGGTTCAATGAGCAGTTCTTC.